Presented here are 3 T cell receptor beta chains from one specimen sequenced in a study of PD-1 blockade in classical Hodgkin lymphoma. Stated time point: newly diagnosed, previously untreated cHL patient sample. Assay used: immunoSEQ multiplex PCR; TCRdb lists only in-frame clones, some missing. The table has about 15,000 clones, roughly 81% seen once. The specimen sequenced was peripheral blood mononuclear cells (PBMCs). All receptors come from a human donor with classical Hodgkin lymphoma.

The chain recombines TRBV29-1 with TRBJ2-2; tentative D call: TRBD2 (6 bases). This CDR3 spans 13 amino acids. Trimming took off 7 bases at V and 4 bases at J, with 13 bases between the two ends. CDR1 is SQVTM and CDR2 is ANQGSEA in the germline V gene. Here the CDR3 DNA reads TGCAGCGCCGGGACTTCTGCCACCGGGGAGCTGTTTTTT. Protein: CSAGTSATGELFF.

CDR3 in DNA: TGTGCCAGCAGCTTAATGTCAATGTCGGGGTCCACAGATACGCAGTATTTT. Its protein is CASSLMSMSGSTDTQYF. The chain uses TRBV7-8 and TRBJ2-3; a possible D gene is TRBD2 (5 bases). Looked up from germline, CDR1 is SGHVS and CDR2 is FQNEAQ. Trimming left V 2 bases short and J 2 bases short, with 17 bases between. The CDR3 consists of 17 residues.

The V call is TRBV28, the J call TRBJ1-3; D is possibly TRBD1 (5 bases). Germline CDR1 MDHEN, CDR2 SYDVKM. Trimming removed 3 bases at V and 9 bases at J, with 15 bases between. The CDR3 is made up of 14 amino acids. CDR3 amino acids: CASSFRIGDGTIYF. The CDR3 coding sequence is TGTGCCAGCAGTTTTCGTATTGGGGACGGCACCATATATTTT.